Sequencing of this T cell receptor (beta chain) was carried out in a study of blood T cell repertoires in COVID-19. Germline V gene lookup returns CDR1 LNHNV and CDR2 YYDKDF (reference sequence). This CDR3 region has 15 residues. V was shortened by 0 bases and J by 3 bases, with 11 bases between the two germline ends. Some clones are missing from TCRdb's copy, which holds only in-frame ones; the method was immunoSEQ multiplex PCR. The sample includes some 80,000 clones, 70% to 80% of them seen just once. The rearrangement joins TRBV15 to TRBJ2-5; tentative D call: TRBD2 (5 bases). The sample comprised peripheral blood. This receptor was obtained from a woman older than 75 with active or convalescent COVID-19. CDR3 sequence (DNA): TGTGCCACCAGCAGAGATTCGAGGGTGGAAGAGACCCAGTACTTC. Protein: CATSRDSRVEETQYF.